Below, 25 T cell receptor beta chains from the same sample are listed, as sequenced in a study of molecular identifiers for immune sequencing clone quantification. TCRdb redid the calling of the PCR reads with MiXCR, one entry per CDR3 protein. The sample includes tens of thousands of distinct CDR3 sequences, around a sixth of them seen just once. The sequenced sample consisted of naive CD8+ T cells from blood, with Jurkat cell RNA spiked in. Subset meaning: FACS-sorted CD8+CD4-CCR7+CD45RA+ naive T cells. The receptor source for this set is a human donor in good health. Some libraries in this study had Jurkat cell RNA spiked in.

A word on this clonotype: A much larger clone differs by one base, so this may be a read error. The gene calls are TRBV18 and TRBJ2-1, with TRBD2 matching 7 bases. The CDR3 runs to 17 residues. CDR1 is KGHSH and CDR2 is LQKENI in the germline V gene. CDR3 region: CASSPTVGLKSYSEQFF. CDR3 nucleotides: TGTGCCAGCTCACCGACGGTGGGACTAAAGTCCTACAGTGAGCAGTTCTTC. The variable domain in full, completed from reference TRBV18 and TRBJ2-1, reads NAGVMQNPRHLVRRRGQEARLRCSPMKGHSHVYWYRQLPEEGLKFMVYLQKENIIDESGMPKERFSAEFPKEGPSILRIQQVVRGDSAAYFCASSPTVGLKSYSEQFFGPGTRLTVL.

This clonotype was found many times. The chain combines TRBV6-5 with TRBJ2-3, with 10 bases lining up with TRBD2. The CDR3 covers 15 residues. With V trimmed by 6 bases and J by 4 bases, 7 bases remained unmatched. Germline values: CDR1 MNHEY, CDR2 SVGAGI. The CDR3 spells CASSVSGGLPDTQYF. CDR3 nucleotide sequence: TGTGCCAGCAGCGTTAGCGGGGGGCTTCCAGATACGCAGTATTTT.

This clonotype was counted at least ten times. V is TRBV4-3 and J is TRBJ2-3, with D possibly being TRBD2 (5 bases). V was clipped by 4 bases and J by 4 bases, with 9 bases between them. Germline V gene sequence: CDR1 LGHNA, CDR2 YSLEER. The CDR3 contains 13 residues. The DNA of the CDR3 is TGCGCCAGCAGCCGGGAGTGGGCAGATACGCAGTATTTT. Translated, it gives CASSREWADTQYF.

This clonotype occurred many times. V gene TRBV4-1 combines with J gene TRBJ2-5, with 12 bases fitting TRBD2. Unmatched junction bases numbered 11, after V lost 4 bases and J lost 5 bases. Per the germline V gene, CDR1 is MGHRA and CDR2 is YSYEKL. This CDR3 is 17 amino acids long. The CDR3 region has the DNA TGCGCCAGCAGCCCGTCTAGCGGGAGGGCCAGAGTGGAGACCCAGTACTTC. Its protein is CASSPSSGRARVETQYF.

This clonotype was recorded many times. In nucleotides, the CDR3 is TGTGCCAGCAGTTTGGCCCCGGGACAGGGGGGAGAGACCCAGTACTTC. Translation: CASSLAPGQGGETQYF. V gene TRBV12-3 or TRBV12-4 combines with J gene TRBJ2-5; 11 bases match TRBD1. The J segment lost 4 bases and the V segment lost 3 bases, leaving 7 bases of the junction unmatched. There are 16 residues in the CDR3.

This clonotype was found many times. The rearrangement joins TRBV4-2 to TRBJ1-1; D may be TRBD1 (6 bases). Trimming cost V 1 base and J 5 bases, with 17 bases left between them. Germline V gene data show CDR1 as LGHNA and CDR2 as YNFKEQ. This CDR3 has 16 amino acids. CDR3 bases: TGTGCCAGCAGCCAAGTGGAAGCAGGGGTAGAGACTGAAGCTTTCTTT. As protein: CASSQVEAGVETEAFF.

This clonotype has only a few counts. Since a much larger clone is just one base distant, this may be a read error. The gene calls are TRBV14 and TRBJ2-7; possibly TRBD1 for D (6 bases). The CDR3 totals 15 residues. Germline V CDR1 and CDR2: SGHDN, FVKESK. Trimming stripped 1 base from V and 0 bases from J, with 10 bases between. The DNA for the CDR3 is TGTGCCAGCAGCCAAGTGTCACAGGGCTCCTACGAGCAGTACTTC. This gives the protein CASSQVSQGSYEQYF.

This clonotype was counted ten times or more. This chain links TRBV20-1 with TRBJ2-7, with D maybe TRBD2 (5 bases). Germline CDR1 is DFQATT and CDR2 is SNEGSKA (reference sequence). CDR3 length equals 13 residues. Trimming stripped 5 bases from V and 0 bases from J, with 11 bases between. The CDR3 region is CSAGGRASYEQYF. The CDR3 DNA sequence: TGCAGTGCTGGAGGTAGGGCCTCCTACGAGCAGTACTTC.

The sample holds many counts of this clonotype. The chain carries TRBV3-1 and TRBJ1-2; D uncertain. CDR1 is LGHDT, CDR2 YNNKEL, per germline (reference sequence). V shed 0 bases and J shed 2 bases, with 16 bases lying between them. This CDR3 contains 17 residues. Here the CDR3 DNA reads TGTGCCAGCAGCCAAGAGGATGACGTATCGTCCAACTATGGCTACACCTTC. Encoded protein: CASSQEDDVSSNYGYTF.

As to this clonotype: One base away lies a much larger clone, so this may be a sequencing read error. The chain joins TRBV4-2 to TRBJ2-1, with 7 bases matching TRBD2. V shed 0 bases and J 6 bases; nucleotides not matched to a gene: 8. From germline, CDR1 is LGHNA and CDR2 YNFKEQ. This CDR3 has 16 residues. CDR3 in amino acids: CASSQETGGFCNEQFF. The CDR3 coding sequence is TGTGCCAGCAGCCAAGAAACGGGAGGCTTCTGCAATGAGCAGTTCTTC.

This chain joins TRBV7-9 and TRBJ2-1, with D possibly called TRBD1 or TRBD2 (5 bases each). From germline, CDR1 is SEHNR and CDR2 FQNEAQ (reference sequence). The CDR3 runs 12 residues. Trimming took 6 bases from V and 9 from J, leaving 12 bases between them. The CDR3 DNA is TGTGCCAGCAGAAACGGGACCCTTGAGCAGTTCTTC. Its protein is CASRNGTLEQFF.

As for this clonotype: A much more abundant neighbour one base away suggests this may be a read error. J is TRBJ2-7 and V is TRBV7-9; TRBD1 agrees at 9 bases. Germline lookup yields CDR1 SEHNR and CDR2 FQNEAQ (reference sequence). The CDR3 extends over 18 amino acids. CDR3: CASSPQGQGATLSHEQYF. CDR3 bases: TGTGCCAGCAGCCCACAGGGACAGGGAGCCACACTCTCCCACGAGCAGTACTTC.

This clonotype was recorded at least ten times. The chain links TRBV20-1 to TRBJ1-3; possibly TRBD1 for D (5 bases). The CDR3 consists of 12 residues. V gave up 6 bases and J gave up 0 bases, with 6 bases separating them. Germline-derived CDR1 and CDR2 are DFQATT and SNEGSKA (reference sequence). The CDR3 nucleotides are TGCAGTGCGAGGGGCTCTGGAAACACCATATATTTT. Protein product: CSARGSGNTIYF.

This clonotype has a count of ten or more. This chain uses TRBV9 with TRBJ2-7, with 7 nucleotides matching TRBD2. This CDR3 has 14 residues. Germline V lookup: CDR1 SGDLS, CDR2 YYNGEE. The ends lost 3 bases at V and 0 bases at J; junction bases unmatched: 3. This CDR3 reads CASSGGGSSYEQYF. For the CDR3, the DNA is TGTGCCAGCAGCGGGGGGGGGAGCTCCTACGAGCAGTACTTC. Supplemented by reference TRBV9 and TRBJ2-7, the full variable domain reads DSGVTQTPKHLITATGQRVTLRCSPRSGDLSVYWYQQSLDQGLQFLIQYYNGEERAKGNILERFSAQQFPDLHSELNLSSLELGDSALYFCASSGGGSSYEQYFGPGTRLTVT.

This clonotype has ten or more counts. This sequence joins TRBV7-9 and TRBJ2-7; D is uncertain. V lost 8 bases, J lost 0 bases, and 14 bases lay in between. Germline V gives CDR1 SEHNR, CDR2 FQNEAQ (reference sequence). The CDR3 is 14 residues long. The CDR3, as DNA: TGTGCCAGCTCCGAAGACGACATCTCCTACGAGCAGTACTTC. Amino acids: CASSEDDISYEQYF. Full variable domain (remainder filled in from reference TRBV7-9 and TRBJ2-7): DTGVSQNPRHKITKRGQNVTFRCDPISEHNRLYWYRQTLGQGPEFLTYFQNEAQLEKSRLLSDRFSAERPKGSFSTLEIQRTEQGDSAMYLCASSEDDISYEQYFGPGTRLTVT.

DNA of the CDR3: TGTGCCAGCAGCCTGGGGAGAACTTGGGAGGAAACCTACAATGAGCAGTTCTTC. It specifies CASSLGRTWEETYNEQFF. V usage is TRBV13 and J usage is TRBJ2-1, with TRBD2 as a possible D gene (6 bases). Per the germline V gene, CDR1 is PRHDT and CDR2 is FYEKMQ (reference sequence). The V gene lost 5 bases and the J gene lost 2 bases, with 22 bases spanning the gap. The CDR3 runs to 18 residues.

This clonotype has a count of ten or more. V and J are TRBV4-1 and TRBJ2-5; D is undetermined. CDR3 length: 14 amino acids. Germline lookup yields CDR1 MGHRA and CDR2 YSYEKL. V was pared by 0 bases and J by 1 base, with 6 bases between. The CDR3 spells CASSQDSSQETQYF. The CDR3 nucleotides read TGCGCCAGCAGCCAAGACTCGTCCCAAGAGACCCAGTACTTC.

The V gene is TRBV29-1, the J gene TRBJ2-1; TRBD2 agrees at 9 bases. CDR3 length equals 16 residues. From germline, CDR1 is SQVTM and CDR2 ANQGSEA. V was clipped by 5 bases and J by 6 bases; unmatched bases: 14. For the CDR3, the DNA is TGCAGCGTTACCCGAGCTGTGGCGGGAGGGTCCAATGAGCAGTTCTTC. Its protein is CSVTRAVAGGSNEQFF.

This clonotype was seen a few times. The V and J genes are TRBV13 and TRBJ2-2; D remains unclear. Germline CDR1 is PRHDT and CDR2 is FYEKMQ (reference sequence). CDR3 length equals 14 residues. Trimming took off 7 bases at V and 0 bases at J, with 9 bases between the two ends. The DNA of the CDR3 is TGTGCCAGCACCCCGGGCCCGAACACCGGGGAGCTGTTTTTT. Protein: CASTPGPNTGELFF.

This clonotype was seen ten or more times. The gene calls are TRBV3-1 and TRBJ1-1; D unresolved. V shed 3 bases and J shed 0 bases, with 11 bases lying between them. The CDR3 contains 15 residues. Looked up from germline, CDR1 is LGHDT and CDR2 is YNNKEL (reference sequence). Written as DNA, the CDR3 is TGTGCCAGCAGCCAGAAGACGGTGATGAACACTGAAGCTTTCTTT. Residues: CASSQKTVMNTEAFF.

The CDR3 is CASSLEGRVHEQYF. DNA for the CDR3: TGTGCCAGCAGCTTAGAGGGACGGGTCCACGAGCAGTACTTC. V usage is TRBV7-6 and J usage is TRBJ2-7; the D call may be TRBD1 or TRBD2 (5 bases each). V dropped 1 base and J dropped 5 bases, with 12 bases sitting between them. There are 14 residues in the CDR3. The V gene's germline CDR1 is SGHVS and CDR2 FNYEAQ.

This clonotype was observed at least ten times. The chain has TRBV7-2 and TRBJ2-7; 7 bases align to TRBD1. CDR1 is SGHTA, CDR2 FQGNSA, per germline. CDR3 length equals 14 residues. The J segment lost 6 bases and the V segment lost 6 bases, leaving 11 bases of the junction unmatched. The CDR3 nucleotides read TGTGCCAGCAGGAAACGGTCCAGGGACAGCGAGCAGTACTTC. Translating gives CASRKRSRDSEQYF.

Note on this clonotype: A much larger clone is a single base away; this may be a read error. This rearrangement joins TRBV30 to TRBJ1-5; tentative D call: TRBD1 (5 bases). Trimming cost V 0 bases and J 5 bases, with 14 bases left between them. Germline CDR1 and CDR2: GTSNPN and SVGIG (reference sequence). The CDR3 extends over 15 amino acids. The CDR3 DNA follows: TGTGCCTGGAGTGTTCGGGGGTGGGGGGATCAGCCCCAGCATTTT. This gives the protein CAWSVRGWGDQPQHF. Based on the CDR3 plus reference TRBV30 and TRBJ1-5, the full variable domain is SQTIHQWPATLVQPVGSPLSLECTVEGTSNPNLYWYRQAAGRGLQLLFYSVGIGQISSEVPQNLSASRPQDRQFILSSKKLLLSDSGFYLCAWSVRGWGDQPQHFGDGTRLSIL.

This clonotype was picked up a small number of times. As DNA, the CDR3 is TGTGCCACCAGAGCCGGGACAGAGACCTACGAGCAGTACTTC. Protein product: CATRAGTETYEQYF. V and J are TRBV15 and TRBJ2-7; 7 bases fit TRBD1. Per the germline V gene, CDR1 is LNHNV and CDR2 is YYDKDF (reference sequence). V dropped 6 bases and J dropped 2; count of bases not matched to a gene: 7. The CDR3 covers 14 residues.

As regards this clonotype: A single base separates this from a much larger clone, so it may be a read error. This chain connects TRBV30 to TRBJ1-2; the D is unclear. CDR1 and CDR2 from the germline V gene are GTSNPN and SVGIG (reference sequence). V was clipped by 4 bases and J by 4 bases, with 13 bases between them. There are 13 residues in the CDR3. The DNA of the CDR3 is TGTGCCTGGACCGACGGATCCAGCTATGGCTACACCTTC. Amino acid sequence: CAWTDGSSYGYTF.